This T cell receptor (beta chain) was sequenced during a study of CD8 T cells in ankylosing spondylitis (dated by TCRdb to about 2017). With respect to the entire study: The study set out to find disease-linked TCR variants by profiling T cell receptor beta repertoires in ankylosing spondylitis patients and healthy donors. The whole study cohort included under 140 healthy donors and some 27 ankylosing spondylitis patients. Peripheral blood was sampled, and synovial fluid was also collected from ankylosing spondylitis patients. Study-wide findings and limitations: Blood from ankylosing spondylitis patients appeared to be characterized by a TCR beta motif made up of under ten highly homologous amino acid variants. The disease-linked clones showed a CD8+ phenotype and occurred at relatively low frequencies in peripheral blood. Some TCR beta motif variants had previously been reported in synovial fluid and blood of reactive arthritis patients, which suggested common disease-initiation mechanisms. Significant enrichment of the disease-linked clones was reported in matched synovial fluid samples from ankylosing spondylitis patients.

This clonotype was detected a few times. The antigen it binds to is not known. No quality values exist for individual bases; no much larger clone is one base distant. The listed sequencing device is Illumina HiSeq 2500. Quantitative 5'-RACE with molecular barcodes was used to prepare TCR beta libraries. In the paper's pipeline: To identify disease-linked TCR variants, a new computational method was used, one built on a probabilistic model of VDJ rearrangement. TCRdb itself trimmed the public reads at Q25 with fastp, ran MiXCR and retained productive beta chains. Identical CDR3 protein sequences are pooled into one entry, listed with their most common genes and DNA. TCRdb assigned the V and J calls; the authors' analysis was not used. The sample has 250,000 or so distinct CDR3 sequences on record, more than 20% of them singletons. The ten biggest clones cover roughly 0.67% of the sample. V is cut by 1 base and J by 1 base, and the space between the germline ends is 11 bases. In the germline V gene, CDR1 corresponds to SNHLY and CDR2 to FYNNEI. The CDR3 covers 15 residues, taking in both the cysteine and the phenylalanine. Only the CDR3 portion is preserved as DNA: 45 bases, with reading frame beginning at the first base.

Specimen: blood, either unsorted or a sorted T cell fraction (not recorded which). The sequence derives from a male donor with ankylosing spondylitis or in good health (not recorded which). The sequence joins TRBV2 to TRBJ2-7; tentative D gene TRBD1, with 6 bases matching. The nucleotides are TGTGCCAGCAGTGAAGTCAGGGGTGGGTCCTACGAGCAGTACTTC. It translates as CASSEVRGGSYEQYF.